This T cell receptor (beta chain) is drawn from a study of cytomegalovirus exposure and HLA in healthy donors (dated 2017 in TCRdb). In the study overall: A later analysis indicated that the 120 or so validation repertoires were generated on the platform also employed for the 650 to 850 repertoires of the first cohort. The study combined high-throughput TCR immunosequencing, statistical association of individual TCRs with disease status, and machine learning to predict cytomegalovirus infection status. The study aimed to test whether signatures of past pathogen exposure could be identified by cataloging public T cell receptors. Along with the approximately 700-subject first cohort, a separate validation cohort of over a hundred different subjects was used.

Preparation of the library involved the immunoSEQ multiplex PCR assay. In the original analysis: To diagnose cytomegalovirus status from the catalog of TCR beta chain sequences, a statistical classification framework was built. TCRdb obtained this table from immuneACCESS and retained in-frame rearrangements with V and J assigned. These tables miss some clones; where compared with another copy, unresolved V genes account for less than half of the shortfall, and the remainder is unexplained. Clone size and V and J calls were adopted from that table, with D and trimming inferred from the DNA. This sample holds about 170,000 clones; over 85% were observed only once. Of the sample, about a tenth falls within the top ten clones. From the cysteine through the phenylalanine, the CDR3 covers 14 amino acids. Just CDR3 DNA is preserved here, 42 bases in frame from base 1. The germline V gene (reference sequence) supplies CDR1 GTSNPN and CDR2 SVGIG. Here V drops 0 bases and J drops 2 bases, and the junction holds 4 bases not matched to any gene.

Overall results and qualifications from the work: The classifier was reported to diagnose cytomegalovirus status with high specificity and sensitivity in both the original and validation cohorts. In a later analysis, TCRs clustered in the first cohort were found to also tend to co-occur in the 130 or so validation repertoires, with 90% to 95% of cluster scores above 0. A later analysis had no HLA typing for the validation cohort, so co-occurrence there was scored across all 110 or so repertoires. A total of 150 to 200 TCR beta chains were listed by the study as associated with cytomegalovirus. It was suggested by the authors that the approach could potentially be generalized to other disease states and immunological phenotypes. In vitro tests confirmed that three of the cytomegalovirus-associated TCR beta chains recognize cytomegalovirus antigens. Across donors, most TCR sequences were observed very rarely, whereas some public TCRs were present in many individuals.

As regards this clone: Its antigen target is currently unknown. Per-base quality was not reported, and no clone a single base away is much larger than it.

The donors were included in the validation cohort of roughly 120 subjects, a group kept apart from the approximately 690-subject first cohort. Sequencing input: PBMCs. The chain employs TRBV30 and TRBJ2-7; 7 junctional bases match TRBD1. The source of this sequence is a woman between 18 and 29 years old in good health and CMV-seropositive. The DNA sequence follows: TGTGCCTGGAGTGTTCAACAGGGGCCCTACGAGCAGTACTTC. It translates as CAWSVQQGPYEQYF.